The T cell receptor beta chain under discussion was sequenced for a study of Ad26.COV2.S vaccination and SARS-CoV-2 variants. The wider study: Once or twice, 56 days apart, Ad26.COV2.S was delivered intramuscularly. Study-wide points: Vaccine and placebo recipients had comparable breadth of non-spike TCRs.

V was shortened by 3 bases and J by 13 bases, with 12 bases between the two germline ends. The CDR3 length is 11 residues. CDR1 and CDR2 from the germline V gene are MNHEY and SMNVEV (reference sequence). Regarding treatment: some 19 received Ad26.COV2.S at low or high dose, single or two shots; about 5 received placebo; per-sample allocation not given. Collection of the samples took place on day 63 after the first injection of vaccine or placebo. This table comes from immunoSEQ multiplex PCR, and its TCRdb copy is limited to in-frame clones, with some not included. The sample shows approximately 410,000 clones, 92% of them seen only once. In regard to this clone: Its antigen is unknown.

The chain joins TRBV27 to TRBJ1-1; D is possibly TRBD1 (6 bases). The TCR was taken from a person between 18 and 65 years old who received the Ad26.COV2.S COVID-19 vaccine or a placebo. The sequencing used peripheral blood, collected in a trial of Ad26.COV2.S vaccine versus placebo. CDR3 sequence reads: CASSFGGADFF. Written as DNA, the CDR3 is TGTGCCAGCAGTTTCGGGGGGGCGGATTTCTTT.